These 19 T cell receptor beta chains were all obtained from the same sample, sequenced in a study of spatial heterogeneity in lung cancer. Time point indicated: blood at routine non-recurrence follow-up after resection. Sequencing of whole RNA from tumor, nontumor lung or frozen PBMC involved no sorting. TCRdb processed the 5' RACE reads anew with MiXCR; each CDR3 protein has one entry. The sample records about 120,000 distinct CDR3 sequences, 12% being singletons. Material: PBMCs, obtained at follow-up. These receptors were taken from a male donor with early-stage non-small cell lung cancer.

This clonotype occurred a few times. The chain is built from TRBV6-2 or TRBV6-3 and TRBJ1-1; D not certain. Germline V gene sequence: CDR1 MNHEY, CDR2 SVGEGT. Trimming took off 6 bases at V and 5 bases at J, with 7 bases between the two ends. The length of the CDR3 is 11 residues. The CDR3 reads CASSHETEAFF. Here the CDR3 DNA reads TGTGCCAGCAGCCACGAGACTGAAGCTTTCTTT.

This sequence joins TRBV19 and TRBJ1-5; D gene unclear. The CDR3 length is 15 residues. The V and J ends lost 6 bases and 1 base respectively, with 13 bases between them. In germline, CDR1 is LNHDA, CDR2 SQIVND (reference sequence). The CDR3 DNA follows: TGTGCCAGTAGGGTTACACCACTAAGCAATCAGCCCCAGCATTTT. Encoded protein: CASRVTPLSNQPQHF.

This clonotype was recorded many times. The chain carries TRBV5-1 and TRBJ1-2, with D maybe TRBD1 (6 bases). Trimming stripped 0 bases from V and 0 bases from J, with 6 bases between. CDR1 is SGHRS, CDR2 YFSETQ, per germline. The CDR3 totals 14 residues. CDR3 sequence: CASSLGQANYGYTF. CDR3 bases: TGCGCCAGCAGCTTGGGACAGGCTAACTATGGCTACACCTTC.

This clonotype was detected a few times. CDR3 sequence reads: CASSPAGGLAAEESTDTQYF. As DNA, the CDR3 is TGTGCCAGCAGCCCCGCCGGCGGACTAGCGGCGGAAGAAAGCACAGATACGCAGTATTTT. The rearrangement uses TRBV4-2 and TRBJ2-3; TRBD2 aligns across 10 bases. Trimming removed 4 bases from V and 0 bases from J; junction bases left unmatched: 16. In germline, CDR1 is LGHNA, CDR2 YNFKEQ. The CDR3 loop spans 20 amino acids.

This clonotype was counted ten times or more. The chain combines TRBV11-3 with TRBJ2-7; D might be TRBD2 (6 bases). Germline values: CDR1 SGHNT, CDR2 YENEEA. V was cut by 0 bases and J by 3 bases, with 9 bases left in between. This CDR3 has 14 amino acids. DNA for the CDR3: TGTGCCAGCAGCTTAGAGCGGGGCAGCTACGAGCAGTACTTC. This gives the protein CASSLERGSYEQYF.

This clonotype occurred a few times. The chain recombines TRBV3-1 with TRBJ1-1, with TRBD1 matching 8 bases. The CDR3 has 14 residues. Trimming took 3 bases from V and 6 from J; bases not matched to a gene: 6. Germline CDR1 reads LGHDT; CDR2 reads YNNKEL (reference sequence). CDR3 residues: CASSHLQGDPEAFF. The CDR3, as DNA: TGTGCCAGCAGCCACCTACAGGGGGACCCTGAAGCTTTCTTT.

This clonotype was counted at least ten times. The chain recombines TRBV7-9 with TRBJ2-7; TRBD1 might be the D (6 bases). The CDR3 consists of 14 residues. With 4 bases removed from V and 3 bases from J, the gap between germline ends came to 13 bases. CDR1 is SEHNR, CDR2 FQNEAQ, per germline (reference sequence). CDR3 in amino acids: CASSWNRASYEQYF. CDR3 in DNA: TGTGCCAGCAGCTGGAACAGGGCCAGCTACGAGCAGTACTTC.

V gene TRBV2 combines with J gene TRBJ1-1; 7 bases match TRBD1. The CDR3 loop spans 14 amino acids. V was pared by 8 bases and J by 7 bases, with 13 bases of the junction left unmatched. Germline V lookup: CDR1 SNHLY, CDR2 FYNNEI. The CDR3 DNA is TGTGCCAGCCAAGTGAACCGGGACAGAATTGAAGCTTTCTTT. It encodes CASQVNRDRIEAFF.

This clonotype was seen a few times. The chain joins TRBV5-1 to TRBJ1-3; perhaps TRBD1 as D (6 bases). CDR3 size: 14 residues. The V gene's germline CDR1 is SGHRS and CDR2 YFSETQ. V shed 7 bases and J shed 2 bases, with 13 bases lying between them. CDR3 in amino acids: CASCQGTAGNTIYF. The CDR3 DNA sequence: TGCGCCAGCTGTCAGGGGACGGCTGGAAACACCATATATTTT.

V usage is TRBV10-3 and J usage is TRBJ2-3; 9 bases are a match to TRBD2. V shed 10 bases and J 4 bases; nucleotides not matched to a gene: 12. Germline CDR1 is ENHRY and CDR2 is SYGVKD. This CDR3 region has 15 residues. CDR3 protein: CATGDGGGASDTQYF. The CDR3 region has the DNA TGTGCCACAGGCGATGGCGGGGGGGCCTCAGATACGCAGTATTTT.

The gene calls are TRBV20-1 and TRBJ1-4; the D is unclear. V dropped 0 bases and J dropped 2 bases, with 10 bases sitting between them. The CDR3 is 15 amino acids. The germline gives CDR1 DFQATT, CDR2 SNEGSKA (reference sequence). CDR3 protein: CSARDIRRTNEKLFF. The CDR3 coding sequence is TGCAGTGCTAGAGATATCAGGCGCACTAATGAAAAACTGTTTTTT.

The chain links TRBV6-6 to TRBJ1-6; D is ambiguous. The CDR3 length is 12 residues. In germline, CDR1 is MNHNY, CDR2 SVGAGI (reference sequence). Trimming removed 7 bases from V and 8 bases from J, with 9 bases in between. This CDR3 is CASTPGDSPLHF. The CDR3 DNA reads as TGTGCCAGCACCCCCGGGGATTCACCCCTCCACTTT.

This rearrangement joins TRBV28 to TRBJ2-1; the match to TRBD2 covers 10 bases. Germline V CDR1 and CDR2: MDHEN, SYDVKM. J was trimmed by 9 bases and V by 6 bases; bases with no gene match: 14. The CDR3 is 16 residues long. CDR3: CASSRNSGGKGSEQFF. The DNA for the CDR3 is TGTGCCAGCAGCCGTAATAGCGGGGGGAAAGGGAGTGAGCAGTTCTTC. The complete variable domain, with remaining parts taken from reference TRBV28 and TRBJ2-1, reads DVKVTQSSRYLVKRTGEKVFLECVQDMDHENMFWYRQDPGLGLRLIYFSYDVKMKEKGDIPEGYSVSREKKERFSLILESASTNQTSMYLCASSRNSGGKGSEQFFGPGTRLTVL.

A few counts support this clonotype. This CDR3 is CASKVTALSYEQYF. The CDR3 bases are TGTGCCAGCAAGGTAACAGCCTTGTCCTACGAGCAGTACTTC. V is TRBV28 and J is TRBJ2-7; D is unresolved. Germline lookup yields CDR1 MDHEN and CDR2 SYDVKM. CDR3 length equals 14 residues. V lost 7 bases, J lost 1 base, and 14 bases lay in between. Based on the CDR3 plus reference TRBV28 and TRBJ2-7, the full variable domain is DVKVTQSSRYLVKRTGEKVFLECVQDMDHENMFWYRQDPGLGLRLIYFSYDVKMKEKGDIPEGYSVSREKKERFSLILESASTNQTSMYLCASKVTALSYEQYFGPGTRLTVT.

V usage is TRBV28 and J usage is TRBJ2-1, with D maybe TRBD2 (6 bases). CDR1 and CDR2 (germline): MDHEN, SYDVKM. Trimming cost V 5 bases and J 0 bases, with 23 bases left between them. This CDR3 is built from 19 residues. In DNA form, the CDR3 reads TGTGCCAGCAGTAGCCGGGACTGGTCGAACTTGGGCTCCTACAATGAGCAGTTCTTC. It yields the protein CASSSRDWSNLGSYNEQFF.

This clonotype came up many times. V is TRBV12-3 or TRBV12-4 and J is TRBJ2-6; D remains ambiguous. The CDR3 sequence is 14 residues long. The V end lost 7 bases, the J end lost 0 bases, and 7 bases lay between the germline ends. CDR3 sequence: CASKDHSGANVLTF. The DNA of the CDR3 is TGTGCCAGCAAAGACCACTCTGGGGCCAACGTCCTGACTTTC.

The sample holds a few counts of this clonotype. The CDR3 sequence: CSVGLTSGINEQFF. CDR3 DNA: TGCAGCGTTGGTCTCACTAGCGGGATAAATGAGCAGTTCTTC. The chain carries TRBV29-1 and TRBJ2-1; 10 bases align to TRBD2. This CDR3 has 14 amino acids. With V trimmed by 4 bases and J by 7 bases, 7 bases remained unmatched. Germline V gene lookup returns CDR1 SQVTM and CDR2 ANQGSEA.

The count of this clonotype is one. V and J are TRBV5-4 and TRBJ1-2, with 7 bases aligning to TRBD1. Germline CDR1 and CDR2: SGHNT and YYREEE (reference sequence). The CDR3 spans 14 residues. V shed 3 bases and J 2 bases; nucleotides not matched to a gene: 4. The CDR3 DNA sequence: TGTGCCAGCAGCTCGCGGACAGGAAACTATGGCTACACCTTC. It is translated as CASSSRTGNYGYTF.

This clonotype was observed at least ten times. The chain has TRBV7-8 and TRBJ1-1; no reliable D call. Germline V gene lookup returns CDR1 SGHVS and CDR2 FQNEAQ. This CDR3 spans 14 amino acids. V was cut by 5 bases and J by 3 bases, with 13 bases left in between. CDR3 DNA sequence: TGTGCCAGCAGCCTGACCCGGAGGGACACTGAAGCTTTCTTT. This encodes CASSLTRRDTEAFF.